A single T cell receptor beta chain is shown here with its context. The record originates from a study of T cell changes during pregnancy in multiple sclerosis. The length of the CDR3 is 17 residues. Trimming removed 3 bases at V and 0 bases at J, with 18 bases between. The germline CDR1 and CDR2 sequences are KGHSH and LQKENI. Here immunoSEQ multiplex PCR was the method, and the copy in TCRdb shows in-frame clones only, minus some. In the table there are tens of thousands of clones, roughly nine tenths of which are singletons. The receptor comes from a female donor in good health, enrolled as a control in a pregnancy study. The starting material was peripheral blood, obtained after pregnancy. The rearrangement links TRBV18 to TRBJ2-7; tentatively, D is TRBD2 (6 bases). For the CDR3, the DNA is TGTGCCAGCTCACCGAAGTTGACGGGACTGGACTCCTACGAGCAGTACTTC. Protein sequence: CASSPKLTGLDSYEQYF.